This TCR beta chain appears in the sequencing data of a study of human T cells and chemical hapten exposure (dated by TCRdb to the early 2020s). In terms of the full investigation: For sensitization, 2% DPC in acetone was applied to an approximately 2 cm by approximately 2 cm area of upper inner arm skin. Throughout the study period of about 25 weeks, patients also received therapeutic DPC doses to the scalp every week. Patch tests used Finn chambers with 0.01% DPC on the upper back, scored after 6 days by International Contact Dermatitis Research Group standards. The patient cohort, mostly female, included alopecia areata with under or over 50% scalp involvement, alopecia totalis and alopecia universalis. Libraries were combined into a pool for sequencing, and differences in TCR yield between samples came mainly from small differences in library volumes within the pool. This study followed changes in the peripheral blood TCR repertoire in vivo during primary and secondary sensitization of alopecia patients to the hapten diphenylcyclopropenone (DPC). Blood samples were taken from patients before sensitization (week 0) and then at 2, 6 and about 24 weeks after DPC sensitization. For TCR sequencing, blood came from some 31 alopecia patients at anywhere from one to four time points (pre-sensitization, 2, 6 and 24 weeks). The investigation overall reported the following: DPC sensitization did not change the number of TCRs with a frequency above 1 in 1000, and there was no evidence of changes in global repertoire structure. After repeated subsampling, the strength of the expansion versus patch-test correlation and the threshold at which it became significant changed. Compared with pre-sensitization or healthy control sets, expanded TCRs formed significantly more large CDR3 similarity clusters, which is consistent with antigen-driven responses. Because all patients had alopecia, a presumed autoimmune disease, the immune response of the patients might differ from that of healthy individuals. A positive correlation was found between the number of PT1 expanded TCRs and patch test score, with significance reached at thresholds 8, 16 and 32 but not 4.

About this clonotype: No cognate antigen has been identified for it. No base-level quality is on record; no much larger clone is a single base apart.

The library was produced with RACE. The run used a NextSeq 500. During library preparation, unique molecular identifiers were attached to individual cDNA molecules so that TCRs could be counted quantitatively and reproducibly. Both TCR alpha and TCR beta chains were sequenced from each blood RNA sample. In the original analysis: The median number of TCRs per sample was 85,000 to 100,000, ranging from about 23,224 to 750,000. V, J and CDR3 annotation of the TCR reads was performed with the Decombinator software suite. For the PS versus PT1 abundance plots, all samples were subsampled to the same number of TCRs (28,000). TCRs were defined as expanded if absent before sensitization and observed at least eight times at the 2-week time point. The raw public reads went through TCRdb reprocessing: fastp at Q25, MiXCR clone calling, in-frame beta chains kept. Merged by CDR3 protein, the rows form single entries marked with the most common genes and DNA. TCRdb's processing, not the authors', yielded these V and J calls. The sample yields about 270,000 distinct CDR3 sequences; about 7.7% were counted once. 0.9% to 1.5% of the sample is taken by the ten largest.

Per the germline V gene, ENHRY is the CDR1 and SYGVKD is the CDR2. Trimming takes 3 bases off V and 0 bases off J; junction bases not matched to a gene: 10. Spanning cysteine to phenylalanine, the CDR3 consists of 17 amino acids. The read is trimmed to its CDR3 DNA, 51 bases read in frame from base 1. In light of the paper, this sample's time point label describes: pre-sensitization, week 0. The treatment or condition label on this specimen signifies: therapeutic diphenylcyclopropenone sensitization with weekly scalp DPC. At each patch-test visit, blood was drawn before the patch test was applied. Patients were considered eligible if aged 18 to 70, diagnosed with alopecia and deemed suitable for DPC therapy, and patients were excluded if pregnant. Unfractionated whole blood was collected in Tempus Blood RNA tubes, and total RNA was extracted from that blood.

The sequencing used whole blood, collected in connection with sensitization to the hapten diphenylcyclopropenone (DPC). This chain is built from TRBV10-3 and TRBJ1-1, and TRBD1 aligns with 7 junction nucleotides. The receptor comes from a young man with alopecia areata. Some clones in this sample may be carry-over from other donors' samples. The CDR3 region has the sequence CAISDRTGTVMNTEAFF. The nucleotide sequence is given as TGTGCCATCAGTGACCGGACCGGGACAGTCATGAACACTGAAGCTTTCTTT.